The entry below describes one T cell receptor (beta chain). Its antigen remains unknown. This sample is part of a study of PD-1 blockade in classical Hodgkin lymphoma. As for the study in general: The study gave patients nivolumab 3 mg/kg intravenously every 2 weeks. Study conclusions and caveats: Exclusion removed patients who began nivolumab under 1 year after ASCT. CD8+ TCR diversity did not rise significantly by C4D1, unlike CD4+.

The time point denotes: cycle 4 day 1 (C4D1), after five to seven weeks of nivolumab. The patients all showed relapse after autologous stem cell transplantation, while their brentuximab vedotin exposure varied. Thawed PBMCs underwent magnetic negative selection to yield purified CD4+ T cells. The best responses consisted of complete response, partial response or progressive disease. CDR3 length equals 14 residues. The germline V gene encodes CDR1 LGHNA and CDR2 YNFKEQ. V was shortened by 0 bases and J by 3 bases, with 9 bases between the two germline ends. Libraries were prepared by immunoSEQ multiplex PCR; TCRdb keeps only in-frame clonotypes and omits some of them. This table has approximately 22,000 clones, 72% appearing once.

The sequences come from CD4+ T cells from blood, collected before the fourth cycle of nivolumab. The sequence was collected from a human donor with classical Hodgkin lymphoma. The J gene is TRBJ2-7, the V gene TRBV4-2; possible D gene TRBD1, 6 bases. The CDR3 region has the DNA TGTGCCAGCAGCCAAGAAGGGGGATTCTACGAGCAGTACTTC. Its protein product is CASSQEGGFYEQYF.